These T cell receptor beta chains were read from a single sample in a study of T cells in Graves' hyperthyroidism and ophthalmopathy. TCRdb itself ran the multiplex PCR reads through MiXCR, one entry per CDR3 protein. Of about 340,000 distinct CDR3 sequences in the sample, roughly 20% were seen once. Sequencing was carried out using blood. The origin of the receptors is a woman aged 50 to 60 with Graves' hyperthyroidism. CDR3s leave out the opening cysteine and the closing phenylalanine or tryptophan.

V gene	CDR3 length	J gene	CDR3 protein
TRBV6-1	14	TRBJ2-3	ASSGASGSSTDTQY
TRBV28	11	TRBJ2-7	ASSLSFTYEQY
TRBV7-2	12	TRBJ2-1	ASSYGTGGLEQF
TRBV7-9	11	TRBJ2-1	ASSFLSRNEQF
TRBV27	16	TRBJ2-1	ASSLFSGGALVYNEQF
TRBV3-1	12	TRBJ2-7	ASSQDPGPYEQY
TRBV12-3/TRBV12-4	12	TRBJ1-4	ASSPRTGVEKLF
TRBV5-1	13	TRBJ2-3	ASSLAWVALDTQY
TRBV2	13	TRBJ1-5	ASRLDVYSNQPQH
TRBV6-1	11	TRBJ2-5	ASRQTGEETQY
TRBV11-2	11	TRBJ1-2	ASRTTGGGGYT
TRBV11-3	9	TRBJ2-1	ASSLGLEQF
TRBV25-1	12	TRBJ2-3	ASSEWVGRDTQY
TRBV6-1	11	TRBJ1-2	ASSSTDRLGYT
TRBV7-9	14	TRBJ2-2	ASSSPGGAGTGELF
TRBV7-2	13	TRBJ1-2	ASSFDRAANYGYT
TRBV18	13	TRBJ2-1	ASSPAEQGYNEQF
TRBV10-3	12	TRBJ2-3	AATSGVGSDTQY
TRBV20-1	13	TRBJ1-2	SAILASKPNYGYT
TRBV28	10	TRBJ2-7	ASLTPPGEQY
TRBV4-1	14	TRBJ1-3	ASSQRWKGYENTIY
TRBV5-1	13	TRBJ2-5	ASSLVPGLQETQY
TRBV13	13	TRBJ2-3	ASSLGRQGTDTQY
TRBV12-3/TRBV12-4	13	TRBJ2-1	ASLTRGGSYNEQF
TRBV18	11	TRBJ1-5	ASSPDYNQPQH
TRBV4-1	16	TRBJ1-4	ASSQDYTGGINNEKLF
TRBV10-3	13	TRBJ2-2	AISETSGVTGELF
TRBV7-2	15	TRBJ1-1	ASSLAGANTGFPEAF
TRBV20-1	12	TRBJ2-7	SAPEPGVPYEQY
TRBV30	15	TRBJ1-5	AWDRGKAGNSNQPQH
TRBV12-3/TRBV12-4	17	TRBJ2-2	ASSVQGLALLTNTGELF
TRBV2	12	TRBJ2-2	ASSADSYTGELF
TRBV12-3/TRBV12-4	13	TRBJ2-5	ASSYRTGGVETQY
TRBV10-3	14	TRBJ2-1	AISVGEVGRNNEQF
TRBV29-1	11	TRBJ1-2	SVALQGAVGYT
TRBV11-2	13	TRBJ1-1	ASSRYSNGNTEAF
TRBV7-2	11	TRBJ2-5	ASSLQIQETQY
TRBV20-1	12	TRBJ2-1	SARNNGPYNEQF
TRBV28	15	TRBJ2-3	ASSFRASNYITDTQY
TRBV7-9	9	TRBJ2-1	ASSLQYEQF
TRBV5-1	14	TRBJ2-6	ASSLTGFPGANVLT
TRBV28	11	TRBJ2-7	ASRPPLGYEQY
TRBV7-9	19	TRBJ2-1	ASSTPGTSGRRPAAYNEQF
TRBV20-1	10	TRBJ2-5	SARGQLETQY
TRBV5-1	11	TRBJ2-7	ASSSTPDYEQY